The clone carrying this T cell receptor beta chain was seen more than once but under ten times. CDR3 size: 14 residues. CDR1 and CDR2 (germline): SGHTA, FQGNSA. Trimming cost V 8 bases and J 4 bases, with 17 bases left between them. The data originate from a study of CD4+ T cells in melanoma. Sequencing used immunoSEQ multiplex PCR; TCRdb keeps in-frame clones, though not all of them. The data show tens of thousands of clones, roughly three quarters seen once. V and J are TRBV7-2 and TRBJ1-1; D gene unclear. Source material: tumor tissue. The receptor was derived from a human donor with melanoma. Written as DNA, the CDR3 is TGTGCCAGCCTACATGACCCTCGGCGCACTGAAGCTTTCTTT. This gives the protein CASLHDPRRTEAFF.